Listed here are 4 T cell receptor beta chains from one sample, sequenced in a study of CD8 T cells in Susac syndrome (dated by TCRdb to about 2019). Preparation of the library involved the immunoSEQ multiplex PCR assay. RNA was extracted using the RNeasy kit, and about 0.5 to 1 ug of the RNA was reverse transcribed with random hexamers. TCRdb reworked the public reads: Q25 trimming with fastp, MiXCR clone assembly, productive beta chains retained. Rows are unified per CDR3 protein, each entry keeping the most common DNA and genes. The sample has 130,000 or so distinct CDR3 sequences on record, approximately 90% of them singletons. Clones ranked in the top ten supply around 0.24% of the sample. The material sequenced was CD8+ T cells from PBMCs. Receptors originate from a human donor with multiple sclerosis.

The rearrangement links TRBV30 to TRBJ2-3; no clear D. CDR1 is GTSNPN, CDR2 SVGIG, per germline (reference sequence). This CDR3 has 15 residues. V gave up 0 bases and J gave up 1 base, with 11 bases separating them. The CDR3, as DNA: TGTGCCTGGAGTGTGTACGGTGGAGGCACAGATACGCAGTATTTT. This gives the protein CAWSVYGGGTDTQYF.

The rearrangement uses TRBV29-1 and TRBJ2-3; D could derive from TRBD1 or TRBD2 (6 bases each). V was shortened by 5 bases and J by 6 bases, with 9 bases between the two germline ends. The length of the CDR3 is 11 residues. Germline-derived CDR1 and CDR2 are SQVTM and ANQGSEA. The CDR3 coding sequence is TGCAGCGTTTCGGGGGCTGATACGCAGTATTTT. Translating it yields CSVSGADTQYF.

The chain joins TRBV30 to TRBJ2-2, with D possibly being TRBD2 (5 bases). V was clipped by 0 bases and J by 8 bases, with 10 bases between them. The CDR3 sequence is 13 residues long. Germline CDR1 and CDR2: GTSNPN and SVGIG (reference sequence). CDR3 DNA: TGTGCCTGGAGTGTATTGGGGAGTGGGGAGCTGTTTTTT. Its translation is CAWSVLGSGELFF. Variable domain in full (rest from reference TRBV30 and TRBJ2-2): SQTIHQWPATLVQPVGSPLSLECTVEGTSNPNLYWYRQAAGRGLQLLFYSVGIGQISSEVPQNLSASRPQDRQFILSSKKLLLSDSGFYLCAWSVLGSGELFFGEGSRLTVL.

The chain links TRBV24-1 to TRBJ1-4; 9 bases line up with TRBD1. The CDR3 loop spans 14 amino acids. Germline V lookup: CDR1 KGHDR, CDR2 SFDVKD. The ends lost 4 bases at V and 10 bases at J; junction bases unmatched: 6. Here the CDR3 reads CATSDTGQGGKLFF. The CDR3 DNA sequence: TGTGCCACCAGTGACACGGGACAGGGAGGAAAACTGTTTTTT.